This T cell receptor beta chain was recorded in a study of identical twins. This clonotype appeared a few times. This CDR3 has 15 amino acids. Per the germline V gene, CDR1 is ENHRY and CDR2 is SYGVKD. Trimming pared 4 bases from V and 3 bases from J, leaving 12 bases between. TCRdb reprocessed the 5' RACE reads with MiXCR, giving one entry per CDR3 protein. The repertoire includes around 680,000 distinct CDR3 sequences, more than 6.5% of them detected once, and roughly 0.9% sits in the top ten. Separately, the same data were catalogued under a study of yellow fever vaccine responses in identical twins.

The sequenced sample was PBMCs. This rearrangement joins TRBV10-3 to TRBJ2-2; D remains unclear. The clonotype was recovered from a young woman in good health. For the CDR3, the DNA is TGTGCCATCAGTGGGCTGTACCGGGACACCGGGGAGCTGTTTTTT. Translation: CAISGLYRDTGELFF.